This TCR beta chain was identified during a study of regulatory T cells in long-lasting Graves disease. Study information: Antithyroid drug use was under 3 months in newly diagnosed Graves' patients. Findings of the study overall: Sample size, which was small, may have reduced accuracy. Persistent patients shared more public clonotypes (around 2,500) than new patients (approximately 900).

With regard to this clonotype: The antigen is unknown. Relative to the germline gene, one junction end is altered; a read error may explain this.

The time point: newly diagnosed GD, antithyroid drugs for less than 3 months. With RNA extracted from PBMCs as input, the TCR library was made. This CDR3 contains 12 residues. Germline V gene lookup returns CDR1 DFQATT and CDR2 SNEGSKA (reference sequence). In building TCR beta libraries, iRepertoire HTBI primers were used together with Arm-PCR of CDR3 regions. In TCRdb, the multiplex PCR reads were re-called with MiXCR into one record per CDR3 protein. Of 550,000 to 700,000 distinct CDR3 sequences listed, roughly a sixth are singletons. This sample was shared with a second study, whose subject was T cells in Graves' hyperthyroidism and ophthalmopathy. As reported in that work: A set of HTBI primers served as the primers for a first-round RT-PCR of the TCR CDR3.

The sample here was peripheral blood mononuclear cells (PBMCs), taken at new diagnosis, from a patient treated with antithyroid drugs. The clonotype originates from a man between 18 and 35 years old with Graves disease. This chain uses TRBV20-1 with TRBJ2-1, with D perhaps TRBD2 (6 bases). The CDR3 DNA reads TGCAGTGCTTCTTTGGACTCCGGGACTTATGTGTTC. Translating it yields CSASLDSGTYVF.